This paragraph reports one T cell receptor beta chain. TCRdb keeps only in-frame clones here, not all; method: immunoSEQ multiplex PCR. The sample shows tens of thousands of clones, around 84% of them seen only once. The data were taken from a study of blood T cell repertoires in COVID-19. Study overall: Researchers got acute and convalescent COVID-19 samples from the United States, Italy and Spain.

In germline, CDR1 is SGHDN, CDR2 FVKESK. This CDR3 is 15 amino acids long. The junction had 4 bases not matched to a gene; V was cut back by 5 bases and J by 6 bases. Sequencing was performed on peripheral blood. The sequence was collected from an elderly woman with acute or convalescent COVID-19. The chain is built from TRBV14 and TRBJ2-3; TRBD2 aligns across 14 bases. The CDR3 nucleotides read TGTGCCAGCAGCTACCGACTAGCGGGAGGGGATACGCAGTATTTT. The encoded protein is CASSYRLAGGDTQYF.